These 23 T cell receptor beta chains were all obtained from the same sample, sequenced in a study of blood T cell repertoires in COVID-19. Sequencing was performed with immunoSEQ multiplex PCR; in TCRdb, only in-frame clones are kept and a portion is missing. The table shows hundreds of thousands of clones, with roughly nine tenths occurring only once. The sample was PBMCs or T cells enriched from blood (not recorded which). The receptor set was obtained from a woman in her fifties or sixties in a cohort exposed to, infected with or recovered from COVID-19 (not recorded which).

V usage is TRBV24-1 and J usage is TRBJ1-1; 9 bases align to TRBD1. The V gene's germline CDR1 is KGHDR and CDR2 SFDVKD. V gave up 7 bases and J gave up 4 bases; unmatched junction bases: 6. The CDR3 sequence is 14 residues long. In DNA, the CDR3 is TGTGCCACCAGCTCCGGGACAGGGTCCACTGAAGCTTTCTTT. Amino acid sequence: CATSSGTGSTEAFF.

The CDR3 coding sequence is TGTGCCAGCAGCTCAGGGACAGGGGGCTTAAGAACTGAAGCTTTCTTT. Protein sequence: CASSSGTGGLRTEAFF. The chain has TRBV5-5 and TRBJ1-1; the match to TRBD1 covers 12 bases. The V and J ends lost 3 bases and 5 bases, in that order; junction bases with no gene match: 8. The CDR3 length is 16 residues. The germline CDR1 and CDR2 sequences are SGHKS and YYEKEE (reference sequence). Full variable domain (rest looked up from reference TRBV5-5 and TRBJ1-1): DAGVTQSPTHLIKTRGQQVTLRCSPISGHKSVSWYQQVLGQGPQFIFQYYEKEERGRGNFPDRFSARQFPNYSSELNVNALLLGDSALYLCASSSGTGGLRTEAFFGQGTRLTVV.

This clone was seen a single time. This chain connects TRBV11-3 to TRBJ2-1; perhaps TRBD2 as D (5 bases). The germline V and J ends were trimmed by 4 bases and 3 bases, with 10 bases remaining between them. Germline loops: CDR1 SGHNT, CDR2 YENEEA. The CDR3 is 14 residues long. As DNA, the CDR3 is TGTGCCAGCAGCTCAATCGGGAACTACAATGAGCAGTTCTTC. Residues: CASSSIGNYNEQFF.

The genes are TRBV3-1 (or the pseudogene TRBV3-2) and TRBJ1-2; no definite D call. Between the trimmed V and J ends, which lost 4 bases and 8 bases, there was a span of 14 bases. Germline V gives CDR1 LGHDT, CDR2 YNNKEL (reference sequence). The CDR3 contains 13 residues. The CDR3 loop reads CASSPQRTGGYTF. The DNA for the CDR3 is TGTGCCAGCAGCCCCCAGCGAACGGGAGGCTACACCTTC.

This clone was observed a few times. V and J are TRBV3-1 (or the pseudogene TRBV3-2) and TRBJ1-6, with 9 bases lining up with TRBD1. V shed 5 bases and J 6 bases; nucleotides not matched to a gene: 5. Germline V gene lookup returns CDR1 LGHDT and CDR2 YNNKEL (reference sequence). The CDR3 is 15 residues long. The CDR3 DNA sequence: TGTGCCAGCAGCTCCCGGGACAGGGTTAATTCACCCCTCCACTTT. It codes for CASSSRDRVNSPLHF.

The rearrangement links TRBV11-2 to TRBJ1-5; D may be TRBD1 (5 bases). Trimming shortened V by 0 bases and J by 0 bases, and 6 bases separated the two germline ends. The germline gives CDR1 SGHAT, CDR2 FQNNGV. The CDR3 extends over 15 amino acids. CDR3 residues: CASSLDRVSNQPQHF. CDR3 coding DNA: TGTGCCAGCAGCTTAGACAGGGTTAGCAATCAGCCCCAGCATTTT.

The V gene is TRBV2, the J gene TRBJ1-3; D unclear. The CDR3 runs 13 residues. V was cut by 2 bases and J by 3 bases, with 5 bases left in between. Germline CDR1 is SNHLY and CDR2 is FYNNEI. In DNA, the CDR3 is TGTGCCAGCAGTGAAATGAGTGGAAACACCATATATTTT. Its translation: CASSEMSGNTIYF. Variable domain in full (rest from reference TRBV2 and TRBJ1-3): EPEVTQTPSHQVTQMGQEVILRCVPISNHLYFYWYRQILGQKVEFLVSFYNNEISEKSEIFDDQFSVERPDGSNFTLKIRSTKLEDSAMYFCASSEMSGNTIYFGEGSWLTVV.

This clone was seen a handful of times. This chain links TRBV5-4 with TRBJ1-6; no clear D. The CDR3 consists of 15 residues. V lost 1 base and J 0 bases, leaving 5 bases between the germline ends. Germline CDR1 is SGHNT and CDR2 is YYREEE (reference sequence). CDR3 protein: CASSLSSSYNSPLHF. The CDR3 bases are TGTGCCAGCAGCTTGTCGAGCTCCTATAATTCACCCCTCCACTTT.

This chain links TRBV7-9 with TRBJ1-1; D is unresolved. CDR1 and CDR2 (germline): SEHNR, FQNEAQ (reference sequence). Trimming pared 3 bases from V and 6 bases from J, leaving 11 bases between. This CDR3 has 13 residues. CDR3 region: CASSFIGVAEAFF. DNA of the CDR3: TGTGCCAGCAGCTTTATCGGGGTTGCTGAAGCTTTCTTT.

The chain has TRBV5-1 and TRBJ2-7; tentatively, D is TRBD1 (6 bases). Between the trimmed V and J ends, which lost 0 bases and 4 bases, there was a span of 14 bases. CDR1 and CDR2 (germline): SGHRS, YFSETQ. This CDR3 has 15 amino acids. CDR3 amino acids: CASSLEGRGAYEQYF. DNA of the CDR3: TGCGCCAGCAGCTTGGAGGGCAGGGGCGCATACGAGCAGTACTTC.

CDR3 residues: CASSERDRAWHQPQHF. The CDR3 coding sequence is TGCGCCAGCAGTGAGAGGGACAGGGCTTGGCATCAGCCCCAGCATTTT. The V gene is TRBV10-2, the J gene TRBJ1-5; 9 bases match TRBD1. V shed 2 bases and J 5 bases; nucleotides not matched to a gene: 7. This CDR3 contains 16 residues. CDR1 and CDR2 from the germline V gene are WSHSY and SAAADI.

The V call is TRBV6-5, the J call TRBJ2-3; 11 bases fit TRBD2. Germline V lookup: CDR1 MNHEY, CDR2 SVGAGI. This CDR3 is built from 13 residues. Germline trimming cut 8 bases from V and 10 bases from J; bases unmatched to any gene: 8. The CDR3 loop is CASGASGGMAQYF. The CDR3 DNA is TGTGCCAGCGGGGCTAGCGGGGGGATGGCGCAGTATTTT.

The V call is TRBV5-1, the J call TRBJ2-1; 8 bases fit TRBD2. Germline lookup yields CDR1 SGHRS and CDR2 YFSETQ. With 5 bases clipped from V and 0 bases from J, the junction kept 4 bases outside the gene matches. The CDR3 has 15 residues. CDR3 region: CASRDGGVSYNEQFF. CDR3 nucleotide sequence: TGCGCCAGCAGAGACGGGGGGGTCTCCTACAATGAGCAGTTCTTC.

This chain connects TRBV15 to TRBJ1-5; D remains unclear. V was trimmed by 5 bases and J by 2 bases, leaving 7 bases between them. Germline V lookup: CDR1 LNHNV, CDR2 YYDKDF (reference sequence). The CDR3 is 13 residues long. The CDR3 region has the DNA TGTGCCACCAGCTATCAGGGCAATCAGCCCCAGCATTTT. Protein product: CATSYQGNQPQHF.

This clone was seen only a few times. This chain joins TRBV18 and TRBJ1-2; TRBD1 aligns across 9 bases. The CDR3 is 17 residues long. V trimming: 5 bases; J trimming: 2 bases; junction bases outside the gene matches: 12. Looked up from germline, CDR1 is KGHSH and CDR2 is LQKENI. The CDR3 sequence: CASSSVRAGTGNYGYTF. In nucleotides, the CDR3 is TGTGCCAGCTCATCTGTTCGCGCCGGGACAGGGAACTATGGCTACACCTTC.

The chain links TRBV27 to TRBJ2-1, with a weak D call TRBD2 (6 bases). Germline V gives CDR1 MNHEY, CDR2 SMNVEV (reference sequence). The CDR3 spans 17 residues. The ends were cut back, 2 bases at V and 5 bases at J, with 19 bases in the middle. CDR3 sequence reads: CASSLIGRGGGNNEQFF. The DNA for the CDR3 is TGTGCCAGCAGTTTAATTGGTCGGGGAGGAGGGAACAATGAGCAGTTCTTC.

This clone was observed at least ten times. The chain has TRBV19 and TRBJ2-7; 10 bases line up with TRBD1. After removal of 5 bases from V and 7 bases from J, the junction contained 8 bases not matched to a gene. From germline, CDR1 is LNHDA and CDR2 SQIVND (reference sequence). There are 14 residues in the CDR3. The CDR3 protein is CASSGGQGFREQYF. The CDR3 coding sequence is TGTGCCAGTAGTGGGGGACAGGGGTTTCGGGAGCAGTACTTC. Supplemented by reference TRBV19 and TRBJ2-7, the full variable domain reads DGGITQSPKYLFRKEGQNVTLSCEQNLNHDAMYWYRQDPGQGLRLIYYSQIVNDFQKGDIAEGYSVSREKKESFPLTVTSAQKNPTAFYLCASSGGQGFREQYFGPGTRLTVT.

This clone occurred a few times. This sequence joins TRBV7-2 and TRBJ1-6, with TRBD1 as a possible D gene (6 bases). Per the germline V gene, CDR1 is SGHTA and CDR2 is FQGNSA. V lost 2 bases and J lost 8, with 16 bases in between. The CDR3 is 16 residues long. The CDR3 nucleotides read TGTGCCAGCAGCTTAAGGGGTCAGGGGTTTGATTCACCCCTCCACTTT. Translation: CASSLRGQGFDSPLHF.

The chain uses TRBV7-2 and TRBJ2-5; D remains ambiguous. V dropped 5 bases and J dropped 2 bases, with 9 bases sitting between them. Germline values: CDR1 SGHTA, CDR2 FQGNSA. This CDR3 region has 13 residues. In DNA, the CDR3 is TGTGCCAGCAGCATCGGGTTGCAAGAGACCCAGTACTTC. Translating it yields CASSIGLQETQYF.

Turning to this clone: At the DNA level, this CDR3 is encoded by other sequences in the same sample as well. The chain recombines TRBV18 with TRBJ2-5; 9 bases are shared with TRBD2. This CDR3 region has 13 residues. V shed 3 bases, J shed 5 bases, and the junction held 1 base outside the gene matches. CDR1 and CDR2 from the germline V gene are KGHSH and LQKENI. The CDR3 here is CASSPGLAETQYF. Here the CDR3 DNA reads TGTGCCAGCTCACCGGGACTAGCCGAGACCCAGTACTTC. Full variable domain (missing parts from reference TRBV18 and TRBJ2-5): NAGVMQNPRHLVRRRGQEARLRCSPMKGHSHVYWYRQLPEEGLKFMVYLQKENIIDESGMPKERFSAEFPKEGPSILRIQQVVRGDSAAYFCASSPGLAETQYFGPGTRLLVL.

This clone was seen just once. The chain recombines TRBV7-2 with TRBJ2-7; 10 nucleotides line up with TRBD1. The V gene's germline CDR1 is SGHTA and CDR2 FQGNSA. V gave up 1 base and J gave up 6 bases; unmatched junction bases: 3. The length of the CDR3 is 14 residues. The DNA for the CDR3 is TGTGCCAGCAGCTTAGAGGGGACAGGGGTCGAGCAGTACTTC. Translation: CASSLEGTGVEQYF.

As concerns this clone: The germline gene is not matched at one end of the junction; a read error may be the cause. The chain recombines TRBV27 with TRBJ2-7, with a possible D match to TRBD1 (6 bases). The CDR3 loop spans 15 amino acids. Germline V CDR1 and CDR2: MNHEY, SMNVEV (reference sequence). In DNA form, the CDR3 reads TGTGCCAGCAGCGCTACCGGGACAAACTCCTACGAACAGTACTTC. Translated: CASSATGTNSYEQYF.

The chain combines TRBV7-6 with TRBJ2-2, with TRBD1 matching over 7 bases. The CDR3 spans 14 residues. The germline CDR1 and CDR2 sequences are SGHVS and FNYEAQ. V trimming: 3 bases; J trimming: 4 bases; junction bases outside the gene matches: 2. The CDR3 sequence: CASSFRGPTGELFF. CDR3 coding DNA: TGTGCCAGCAGCTTTAGGGGGCCCACCGGGGAGCTGTTTTTT.